Following are 28 T cell receptor beta chains from one sample sequenced in a study of neurological immune-mediated disorders. TCRdb used MiXCR to reprocess the 5' RACE reads, holding one entry per CDR3 protein. This sample has approximately 77,000 distinct CDR3 sequences; 9.4% occur once, and the top ten carry about 1.7%. The sequencing sample was made of PBMCs. Receptors were obtained from a man between 45 and 60 years old in good health.

This clonotype was picked up many times. The chain is built from TRBV5-1 and TRBJ2-1; the match to TRBD2 covers 10 bases. The V gene end was trimmed by 4 bases and the J gene end by 10 bases; junction bases not matched to a gene: 2. CDR1 is SGHRS, CDR2 YFSETQ, per germline. The CDR3 is made up of 12 amino acids. The CDR3 sequence: CASSEAGGEQFF. In nucleotides, the CDR3 is TGCGCCAGCAGCGAAGCGGGAGGGGAGCAGTTCTTC.

This clonotype showed up many times. V gene TRBV27 combines with J gene TRBJ1-4; TRBD1 matches 9 bases. The V and J ends lost 4 bases and 7 bases, in that order; junction bases with no gene match: 10. The CDR3 runs to 16 residues. CDR1 MNHEY and CDR2 SMNVEV come from the germline V gene (reference sequence). The CDR3, as DNA: TGTGCCAGCAGTTCAAGAACGACAGGGGGATTTGAAAAACTGTTTTTT. Translated, it gives CASSSRTTGGFEKLFF.

In its sample, this clonotype was seen many times. This chain connects TRBV5-5 to TRBJ2-2, with D possibly matching TRBD2 (5 bases). The CDR3 contains 16 residues. V lost 0 bases to trimming and J lost 1 base, with 10 bases between them. The germline V gene encodes CDR1 SGHKS and CDR2 YYEKEE (reference sequence). Here the CDR3 DNA reads TGTGCCAGCAGCTTGGAGCGCGGGTTGAACACCGGGGAGCTGTTTTTT. It encodes CASSLERGLNTGELFF.

This clonotype was picked up many times. The genes are TRBV10-3 and TRBJ2-7; 8 bases map to TRBD1. The V gene's germline CDR1 is ENHRY and CDR2 SYGVKD. This CDR3 has 16 amino acids. The V and J ends lost 3 bases and 7 bases, in that order; junction bases with no gene match: 14. The CDR3 DNA reads as TGTGCCATCAGTGACCCCAGACAGGGGACTGTCGGAGAGCAGTACTTC. Its protein product is CAISDPRQGTVGEQYF.

This clonotype appeared many times. The chain is built from TRBV7-2 and TRBJ2-2; 11 nucleotides match TRBD2. This CDR3 spans 15 amino acids. The V gene's germline CDR1 is SGHTA and CDR2 FQGNSA. Germline trimming cut 11 bases from V and 7 bases from J; bases unmatched to any gene: 12. The DNA for the CDR3 is TGTGCCTGCGATAGCGGGAGGGCCGAGGTCGGGGAGCTGTTTTTT. Translating gives CACDSGRAEVGELFF.

The sample holds many counts of this clonotype. V usage is TRBV7-9 and J usage is TRBJ2-5, with D tentatively TRBD2 (5 bases). Deletions cut 5 bases from V and 5 bases from J, with 18 bases between. Germline lookup yields CDR1 SEHNR and CDR2 FQNEAQ (reference sequence). This CDR3 has 15 amino acids. CDR3 protein: CASSPRGPRGETQYF. The CDR3 DNA is TGTGCCAGCAGCCCCAGAGGTCCCCGCGGGGAGACCCAGTACTTC.

This clonotype was observed many times. The chain links TRBV3-1 to TRBJ1-6; D gene ambiguous. The V end was cut by 1 base, the J end by 9 bases, with 10 bases between. CDR1 is LGHDT and CDR2 is YNNKEL in the germline V gene (reference sequence). The CDR3 runs 14 residues. CDR3 coding DNA: TGTGCCAGCAGCCAAGTCAGAAGAGGTTCACCCCTCCACTTT. It translates to CASSQVRRGSPLHF.

In this sample, this clonotype turned up many times. The chain joins TRBV11-2 to TRBJ2-2, with D tentatively TRBD2 (6 bases). The CDR3 consists of 16 residues. From germline, CDR1 is SGHAT and CDR2 FQNNGV. The V end was cut by 4 bases, the J end by 8 bases, with 20 bases between. This CDR3 reads CASSSTSGDVRGELFF. The CDR3 DNA reads as TGTGCCAGCAGCTCGACCTCGGGAGACGTCAGGGGGGAGCTGTTTTTT.

This clonotype was seen at least ten times. The chain recombines TRBV27 with TRBJ2-7; 9 positions match TRBD1. The V and J ends lost 6 bases and 2 bases, in that order; junction bases with no gene match: 5. CDR3 length equals 14 residues. Germline V gives CDR1 MNHEY, CDR2 SMNVEV (reference sequence). CDR3 amino acids: CASRRTGDAYEQYF. The CDR3 DNA reads as TGTGCCAGCAGGCGGACAGGGGACGCCTACGAGCAGTACTTC.

This clonotype showed up many times. The chain joins TRBV20-1 to TRBJ1-1, with no clear D. Germline CDR1 reads DFQATT; CDR2 reads SNEGSKA (reference sequence). The V and J ends lost 0 bases and 0 bases respectively, with 8 bases between them. This CDR3 has 14 residues. CDR3 sequence reads: CSARELQMNTEAFF. DNA of the CDR3: TGCAGTGCTAGAGAGCTGCAAATGAACACTGAAGCTTTCTTT.

This clonotype was recorded at least ten times. The genes are TRBV7-7 and TRBJ2-1; 8 nucleotides align to TRBD2. Germline V gene sequence: CDR1 SSHAT, CDR2 FNYEAQ (reference sequence). The length of the CDR3 is 13 residues. V lost 4 bases to trimming and J lost 9 bases; unmatched junction nucleotides: 5. CDR3 sequence: CASSSGLVGEQFF. In nucleotides, the CDR3 is TGTGCCAGCAGCTCGGGACTAGTTGGTGAGCAGTTCTTC.

This clonotype appeared many times. CDR3 region: CASKGGGQVYNEQFF. The CDR3 DNA sequence: TGCGCCAGCAAGGGAGGTGGGCAGGTGTACAATGAGCAGTTCTTC. This chain links TRBV10-2 with TRBJ2-1; weak D call: TRBD2 (6 bases). In germline, CDR1 is WSHSY, CDR2 SAAADI. Trimming removed 7 bases at V and 4 bases at J, with 17 bases between. The CDR3 runs to 15 residues.

This clonotype was seen many times. The CDR3 region has the DNA TGCGCCAGCAGCCCACAGGGGTTCACCTACGAGCAGTACTTC. Protein: CASSPQGFTYEQYF. V and J are TRBV5-1 and TRBJ2-7; TRBD1 matches at 7 bases. CDR1 and CDR2 (germline): SGHRS, YFSETQ. The CDR3 contains 14 residues. Unmatched junction bases numbered 6, after V lost 4 bases and J lost 2 bases.

This clonotype was detected ten times or more. The genes are TRBV30 and TRBJ2-7, with 7 bases identical to TRBD1. The CDR3 contains 14 residues. The V gene's germline CDR1 is GTSNPN and CDR2 SVGIG (reference sequence). The ends lost 2 bases at V and 2 bases at J; junction bases unmatched: 6. The chain's CDR3 is CAWSKQGTPYEQYF. The CDR3 nucleotides read TGTGCCTGGAGTAAACAGGGGACACCCTACGAGCAGTACTTC.

This clonotype was recorded at least ten times. This chain uses TRBV15 with TRBJ2-4, with 12 bases aligning to TRBD1. V was clipped by 1 base and J by 1 base; unmatched bases: 8. The CDR3 is 19 residues long. Germline CDR1 is LNHNV and CDR2 is YYDKDF (reference sequence). The chain's CDR3 is CATSRAGTGGEVAKNIQYF. DNA for the CDR3: TGTGCCACCAGCAGAGCCGGGACAGGGGGCGAAGTGGCCAAAAACATTCAGTACTTC.

Ten or more counts support this clonotype. The chain has TRBV5-6 and TRBJ2-1, with 7 bases aligning to TRBD1. The CDR3 is 16 amino acids. With 3 bases clipped from V and 4 bases from J, the junction kept 10 bases outside the gene matches. CDR1 is SGHDT, CDR2 YYEEEE, per germline. The CDR3 sequence is CASSSTLDRAYNEQFF. The DNA for the CDR3 is TGTGCCAGCAGCTCAACGCTCGACAGGGCGTACAATGAGCAGTTCTTC.

The table lists this clonotype with many counts. This chain uses TRBV7-8 with TRBJ2-5; the D is unclear. V lost 5 bases to trimming and J lost 7 bases, with 14 bases between them. The CDR3 totals 13 residues. From germline, CDR1 is SGHVS and CDR2 FQNEAQ. The CDR3 nucleotides read TGTGCCAGCAGCCCTCGCCAGGAAGGGACCCAGTACTTC. The encoded protein is CASSPRQEGTQYF.

In its sample, this clonotype was seen many times. The rearrangement uses TRBV7-8 and TRBJ1-2, with a tentative D call TRBD1 (5 bases). CDR3 length equals 12 residues. Germline V gene lookup returns CDR1 SGHVS and CDR2 FQNEAQ. Trimming removed 2 bases from V and 10 bases from J, with 11 bases in between. This chain's CDR3 is CASSLSTGAYTF. In nucleotides, the CDR3 is TGTGCCAGCAGCTTAAGTACAGGAGCCTACACCTTC.

In its sample, this clonotype was seen many times. V and J are TRBV9 and TRBJ2-7, with 11 bases aligning to TRBD2. The junction had 11 bases not matched to a gene; V was cut back by 4 bases and J by 5 bases. Germline loops: CDR1 SGDLS, CDR2 YYNGEE. The CDR3 runs to 16 residues. Here the CDR3 reads CASSPNSGGARDEQYF. CDR3 DNA: TGTGCCAGCAGCCCCAATAGCGGGGGGGCCCGGGACGAGCAGTACTTC.

This clonotype was counted many times. This chain links TRBV4-2 with TRBJ2-1; 13 positions agree with TRBD2. Germline V lookup: CDR1 LGHNA, CDR2 YNFKEQ. The ends lost 3 bases at V and 10 bases at J; junction bases unmatched: 12. The CDR3 spans 17 residues. The chain's CDR3 is CASSHARTSGSPNEQFF. CDR3 bases: TGTGCCAGCAGCCATGCCCGGACTAGCGGGAGCCCCAACGAGCAGTTCTTC.

This clonotype showed up many times. The chain employs TRBV5-1 and TRBJ1-5; D uncertain. The CDR3 extends over 14 amino acids. Germline loops: CDR1 SGHRS, CDR2 YFSETQ. Trimming pared 5 bases from V and 3 bases from J, leaving 12 bases between. CDR3: CASRPGLFNQPQHF. The CDR3 DNA follows: TGCGCCAGCAGACCCGGACTATTCAATCAGCCCCAGCATTTT.

V is TRBV29-1 and J is TRBJ2-2; D unresolved. The CDR3 has 13 amino acids. V dropped 5 bases and J dropped 0 bases, with 7 bases sitting between them. Germline V gene lookup returns CDR1 SQVTM and CDR2 ANQGSEA. The CDR3 DNA reads as TGCAGCGTTAGGCAGCCGAACACCGGGGAGCTGTTTTTT. Protein: CSVRQPNTGELFF.

Ten or more counts support this clonotype. The rearrangement links TRBV20-1 to TRBJ2-1; 9 bases map to TRBD2. Germline V CDR1 and CDR2: DFQATT, SNEGSKA (reference sequence). V lost 5 bases, J lost 3 bases, and 11 bases stayed unmatched. This CDR3 spans 16 amino acids. The CDR3 reads CSALKSGTSLYNEQFF. The CDR3 coding sequence is TGCAGTGCTCTCAAATCGGGGACTAGCCTCTACAATGAGCAGTTCTTC.

This clonotype was picked up many times. The rearrangement uses TRBV5-1 and TRBJ2-1; no definite D call. This CDR3 is built from 16 residues. The ends were cut back, 1 base at V and 4 bases at J, with 15 bases in the middle. The germline V gene has CDR1 SGHRS and CDR2 YFSETQ. The CDR3 spells CASSLYAYPTYNEQFF. The CDR3 nucleotides read TGCGCCAGCAGCTTGTACGCCTACCCGACGTACAATGAGCAGTTCTTC.

This clonotype was found many times. The gene calls are TRBV11-2 and TRBJ2-3; D is ambiguous. The CDR3 spans 17 residues. V was pared by 2 bases and J by 2 bases, with 17 bases between. The V gene's germline CDR1 is SGHAT and CDR2 FQNNGV. The CDR3 coding sequence is TGTGCCAGCAGCTTAAGTTTCCTACCACTATCCACAGATACGCAGTATTTT. Translated: CASSLSFLPLSTDTQYF.

This clonotype was found many times. The chain has TRBV6-2 or TRBV6-3 and TRBJ2-5, with 13 bases identical to TRBD2. The V segment lost 5 bases and the J segment 5 bases; nucleotides outside the gene matches: 8. This CDR3 is 16 amino acids long. Germline V gene lookup returns CDR1 MNHEY and CDR2 SVGEGT. CDR3 coding DNA: TGTGCCAGCAGTCCTAGACTAGCGGGAGGTTCGGAGACCCAGTACTTC. It encodes CASSPRLAGGSETQYF.

This clonotype was seen repeatedly, ten times or more. The rearrangement links TRBV7-9 to TRBJ2-1, with 11 bases identical to TRBD2. V shed 8 bases and J 9 bases; nucleotides not matched to a gene: 9. This CDR3 is 14 amino acids long. Germline V gene sequence: CDR1 SEHNR, CDR2 FQNEAQ (reference sequence). CDR3 nucleotide sequence: TGTGCCAGCTCCGGGACTAGCGGACGGGCTGAGCAGTTCTTC. Its protein product is CASSGTSGRAEQFF.

The CDR3 sequence is CASSLGQGYSPLHF. CDR3 sequence (DNA): TGTGCCAGCAGCCTGGGACAGGGGTATTCACCCCTCCACTTT. V usage is TRBV28 and J usage is TRBJ1-6; TRBD1 matches 10 bases. CDR1 is MDHEN and CDR2 is SYDVKM in the germline V gene. V dropped 6 bases and J dropped 8; count of bases not matched to a gene: 4. The CDR3 runs to 14 residues.